This entry lists 8 T cell receptor beta chains sequenced from one sample in a study of cytomegalovirus exposure and HLA in healthy donors. The PCR used 60 Vbeta and 13 Jbeta primers. Clones were read by immunoSEQ multiplex PCR, and TCRdb kept only the in-frame ones, dropping some. This sample has around 240,000 clones, with more than 75% found just once. The sample was PBMCs. The receptors shown here come from a woman between 40 and 55 years old in good health and CMV-seropositive.

This clone was picked up a small number of times. This rearrangement joins TRBV7-2 to TRBJ2-5; TRBD2 matches at 8 bases. Germline trimming cut 2 bases from V and 4 bases from J; bases unmatched to any gene: 6. CDR1 is SGHTA and CDR2 is FQGNSA in the germline V gene. This CDR3 contains 15 residues. The CDR3 bases are TGTGCCAGCAGCTTATCAGGCGGGGGGCCAGAGACCCAGTACTTC. As protein: CASSLSGGGPETQYF.

The genes are TRBV9 and TRBJ2-2, with 8 bases fitting TRBD2. V lost 4 bases to trimming and J lost 5 bases; unmatched junction nucleotides: 10. Germline V gene data show CDR1 as SGDLS and CDR2 as YYNGEE. The CDR3 runs 16 residues. The CDR3 sequence: CASSQGVTSATGELFF. DNA of the CDR3: TGTGCCAGCAGCCAAGGGGTGACTAGCGCGACCGGGGAGCTGTTTTTT.

Written as DNA, the CDR3 is TGCGCCAGCAGCTTGGGGACAGGACTAGCGGGGGCCTACGAGCAGTACTTC. Translating it yields CASSLGTGLAGAYEQYF. This chain uses TRBV5-1 with TRBJ2-7; 13 bases fit TRBD2. J gave up 2 bases and V 0 bases, and 5 bases lay outside the gene matches. The CDR3 has 17 residues. Per germline, CDR1 SGHRS and CDR2 YFSETQ.

The J gene is TRBJ2-5, the V gene TRBV2; 11 bases map to TRBD1. CDR1 SNHLY and CDR2 FYNNEI come from the germline V gene. V was clipped by 8 bases and J by 4 bases; unmatched bases: 6. This CDR3 spans 14 amino acids. CDR3 nucleotides: TGTGCCAGCGGACAGGGGGCAAACCGAGAGACCCAGTACTTC. Translated: CASGQGANRETQYF.

The chain uses TRBV6-5 and TRBJ1-4; no clear D gene. The V end was cut by 2 bases, the J end by 2 bases, with 6 bases between. The germline V gene has CDR1 MNHEY and CDR2 SVGAGI. The CDR3 is made up of 14 amino acids. The CDR3 DNA is TGTGCCAGCAGTTACGGAGGGACTAATGAAAAACTGTTTTTT. This codes for CASSYGGTNEKLFF.

This chain links TRBV5-1 with TRBJ1-2; tentative D call: TRBD1 (5 bases). Looked up from germline, CDR1 is SGHRS and CDR2 is YFSETQ. CDR3 length equals 14 residues. Trimming stripped 0 bases from V and 8 bases from J, with 14 bases between. The CDR3 spells CASSLDGAGRGYTF. In DNA, the CDR3 is TGCGCCAGCAGCTTGGACGGGGCCGGGAGGGGCTACACCTTC.

This clone was observed once. This chain joins TRBV7-8 and TRBJ2-2, with D perhaps TRBD1 (5 bases). Germline V gene lookup returns CDR1 SGHVS and CDR2 FQNEAQ. Trimming took off 6 bases at V and 2 bases at J, with 13 bases between the two ends. The CDR3 consists of 15 residues. CDR3 sequence reads: CASRQGRTNTGELFF. CDR3 DNA: TGTGCCAGCAGGCAAGGGCGGACAAACACCGGGGAGCTGTTTTTT.

This clone came up a few times. The J gene is TRBJ2-3, the V gene TRBV4-1, with 9 bases matching TRBD1. The V gene's germline CDR1 is MGHRA and CDR2 YSYEKL. This CDR3 region has 15 residues. Trimming took 4 bases from V and 1 from J; bases not matched to a gene: 3. In nucleotides, the CDR3 is TGCGCCAGCAGCCTCAGGACAGGGGGCACAGATACGCAGTATTTT. Protein sequence: CASSLRTGGTDTQYF.